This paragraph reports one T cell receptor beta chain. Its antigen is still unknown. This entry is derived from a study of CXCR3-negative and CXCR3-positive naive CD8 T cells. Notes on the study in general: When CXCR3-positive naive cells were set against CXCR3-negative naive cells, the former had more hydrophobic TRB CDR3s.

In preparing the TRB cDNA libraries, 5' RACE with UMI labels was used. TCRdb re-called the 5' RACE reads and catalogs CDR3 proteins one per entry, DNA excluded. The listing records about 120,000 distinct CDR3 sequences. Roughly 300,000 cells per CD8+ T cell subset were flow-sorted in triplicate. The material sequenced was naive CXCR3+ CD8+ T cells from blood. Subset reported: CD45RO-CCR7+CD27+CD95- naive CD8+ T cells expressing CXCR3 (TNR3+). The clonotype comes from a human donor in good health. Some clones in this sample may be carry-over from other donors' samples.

The CDR3 spells CPSSSIQGSSSYEQYF. The chain combines TRBV28 with TRBJ2-7; TCRdb selects TRBD1, and the lack of DNA leaves this call unchecked. The CDR3 sequence is 16 residues long. Germline assignment: CDR1 MDHEN and CDR2 SYDVKM.